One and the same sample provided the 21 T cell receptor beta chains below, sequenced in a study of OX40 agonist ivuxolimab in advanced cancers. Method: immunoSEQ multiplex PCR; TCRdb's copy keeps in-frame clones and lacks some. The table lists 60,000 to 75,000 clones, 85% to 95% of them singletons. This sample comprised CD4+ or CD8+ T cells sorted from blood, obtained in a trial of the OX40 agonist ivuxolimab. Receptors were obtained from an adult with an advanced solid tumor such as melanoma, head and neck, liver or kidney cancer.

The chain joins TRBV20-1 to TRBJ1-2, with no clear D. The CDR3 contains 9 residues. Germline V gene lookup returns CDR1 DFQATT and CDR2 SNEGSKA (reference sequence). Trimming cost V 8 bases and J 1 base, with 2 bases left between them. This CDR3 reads CSNNYGYTF. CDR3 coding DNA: TGCAGTAATAACTATGGCTACACCTTC.

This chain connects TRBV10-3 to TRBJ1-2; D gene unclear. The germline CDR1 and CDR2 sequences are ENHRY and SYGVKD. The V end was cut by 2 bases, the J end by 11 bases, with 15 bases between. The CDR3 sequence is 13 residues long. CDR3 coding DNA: TGTGCCATCAGTGAGACGGAAAACCCTCAATACACCTTC. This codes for CAISETENPQYTF.

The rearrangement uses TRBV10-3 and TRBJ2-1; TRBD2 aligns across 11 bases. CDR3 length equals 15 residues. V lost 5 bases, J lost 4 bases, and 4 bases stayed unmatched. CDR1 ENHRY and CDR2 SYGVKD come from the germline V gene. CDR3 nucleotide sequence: TGTGCCATCAGTCCGGGACTAGCGGAATACAATGAGCAGTTCTTC. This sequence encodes CAISPGLAEYNEQFF.

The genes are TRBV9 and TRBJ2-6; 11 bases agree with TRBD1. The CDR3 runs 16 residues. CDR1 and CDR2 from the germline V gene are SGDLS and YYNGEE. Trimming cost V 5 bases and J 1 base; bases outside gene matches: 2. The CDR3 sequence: CASSRDRGSGANVLTF. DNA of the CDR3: TGTGCCAGCAGTAGGGACAGGGGGTCTGGGGCCAACGTCCTGACTTTC.

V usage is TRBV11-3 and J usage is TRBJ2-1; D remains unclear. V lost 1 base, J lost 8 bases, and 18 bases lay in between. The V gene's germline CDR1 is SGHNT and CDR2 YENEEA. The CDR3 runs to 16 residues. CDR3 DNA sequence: TGTGCCAGCAGCTTAGGTTGGTCTCTCGCCCGCGATGAGCAGTTCTTC. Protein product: CASSLGWSLARDEQFF. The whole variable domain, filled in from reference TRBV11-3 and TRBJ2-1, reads EAGVVQSPRYKIIEKKQPVAFWCNPISGHNTLYWYLQNLGQGPELLIRYENEEAVDDSQLPKDRFSAERLKGVDSTLKIQPAELGDSAVYLCASSLGWSLARDEQFFGPGTRLTVL.

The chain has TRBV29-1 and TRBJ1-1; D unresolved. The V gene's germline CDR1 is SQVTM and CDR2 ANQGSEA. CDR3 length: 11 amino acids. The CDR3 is CSSLANTEAFF. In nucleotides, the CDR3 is TGCAGTTCTTTGGCTAACACTGAAGCTTTCTTT. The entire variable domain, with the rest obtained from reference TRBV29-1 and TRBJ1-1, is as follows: SAVISQKPSRDICQRGTSLTIQCQVDSQVTMMFWYRQQPGQSLTLIATANQGSEATYESGFVIDKFPISRPNLTFSTLTVSNMSPEDSSIYLCSSLANTEAFFGQGTRLTVV.

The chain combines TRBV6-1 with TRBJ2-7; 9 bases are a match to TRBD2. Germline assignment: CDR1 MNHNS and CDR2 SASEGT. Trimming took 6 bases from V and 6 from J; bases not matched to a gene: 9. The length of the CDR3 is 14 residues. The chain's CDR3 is CASRAGGPVAEQYF. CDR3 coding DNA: TGTGCCAGCAGGGCGGGAGGGCCGGTAGCCGAGCAGTACTTC.

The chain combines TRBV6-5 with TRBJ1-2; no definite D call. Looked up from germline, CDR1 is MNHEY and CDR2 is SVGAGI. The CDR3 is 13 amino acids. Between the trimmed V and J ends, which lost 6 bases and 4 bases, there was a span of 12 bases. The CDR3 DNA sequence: TGTGCCAGCAGCGCCACGCCCCTCTATGGCTACACCTTC. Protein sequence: CASSATPLYGYTF.

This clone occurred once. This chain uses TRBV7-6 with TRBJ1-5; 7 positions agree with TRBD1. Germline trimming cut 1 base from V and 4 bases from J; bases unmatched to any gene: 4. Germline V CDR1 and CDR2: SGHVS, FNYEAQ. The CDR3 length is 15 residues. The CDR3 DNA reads TGTGCCAGCAGCTTAGGGACAGGTCTGAATCAGCCCCAGCATTTT. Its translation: CASSLGTGLNQPQHF.

The CDR3 is CAWSSDRGSSYGYTF. DNA for the CDR3: TGTGCCTGGAGCTCGGACAGGGGCAGTAGCTATGGCTACACCTTC. This chain connects TRBV30 to TRBJ1-2; 9 nucleotides align to TRBD1. This CDR3 comprises 15 residues. The germline V gene encodes CDR1 GTSNPN and CDR2 SVGIG (reference sequence). Unmatched junction bases numbered 9, after V lost 3 bases and J lost 4 bases.

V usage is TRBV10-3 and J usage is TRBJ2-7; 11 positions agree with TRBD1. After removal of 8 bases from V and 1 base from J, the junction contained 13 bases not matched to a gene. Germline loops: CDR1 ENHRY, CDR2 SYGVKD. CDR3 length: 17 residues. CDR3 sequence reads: CAIQDEGTGGSSYEQYF. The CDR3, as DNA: TGTGCCATCCAAGACGAAGGGACAGGGGGTTCTTCCTACGAGCAGTACTTC.

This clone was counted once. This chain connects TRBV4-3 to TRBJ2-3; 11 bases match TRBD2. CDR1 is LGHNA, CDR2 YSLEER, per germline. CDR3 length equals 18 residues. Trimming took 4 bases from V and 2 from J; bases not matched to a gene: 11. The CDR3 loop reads CASSLHPGLADPTDTQYF. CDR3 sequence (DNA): TGCGCCAGCAGCCTGCATCCGGGACTAGCGGATCCCACAGATACGCAGTATTTT.

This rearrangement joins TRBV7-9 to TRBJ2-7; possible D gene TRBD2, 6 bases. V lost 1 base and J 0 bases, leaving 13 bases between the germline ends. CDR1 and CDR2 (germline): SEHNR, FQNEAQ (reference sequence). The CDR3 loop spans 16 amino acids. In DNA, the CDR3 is TGTGCCAGCAGCTTAGTGACGGGACTCTCCTCCTACGAGCAGTACTTC. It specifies CASSLVTGLSSYEQYF.

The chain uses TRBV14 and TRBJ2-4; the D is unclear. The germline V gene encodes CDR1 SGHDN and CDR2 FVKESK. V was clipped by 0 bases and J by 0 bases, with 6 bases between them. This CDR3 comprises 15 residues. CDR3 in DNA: TGTGCCAGCAGCCAAGATCTGTTAGCCAAAAACATTCAGTACTTC. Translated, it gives CASSQDLLAKNIQYF. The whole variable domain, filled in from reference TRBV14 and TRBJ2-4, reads EAGVTQFPSHSVIEKGQTVTLRCDPISGHDNLYWYRRVMGKEIKFLLHFVKESKQDESGMPNNRFLAERTGGTYSTLKVQPAELEDSGVYFCASSQDLLAKNIQYFGAGTRLSVL.

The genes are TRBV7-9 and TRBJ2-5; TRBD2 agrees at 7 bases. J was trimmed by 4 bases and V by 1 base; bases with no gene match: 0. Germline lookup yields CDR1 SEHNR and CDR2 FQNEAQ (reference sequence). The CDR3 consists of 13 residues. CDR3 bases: TGTGCCAGCAGCTTAGGGACTAGAGAGACCCAGTACTTC. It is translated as CASSLGTRETQYF.

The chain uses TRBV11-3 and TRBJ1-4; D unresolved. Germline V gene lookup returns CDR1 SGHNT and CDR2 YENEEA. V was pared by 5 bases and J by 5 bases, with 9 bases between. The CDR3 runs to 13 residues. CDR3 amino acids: CASSEGVNEKLFF. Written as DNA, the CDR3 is TGTGCCAGCAGCGAGGGCGTAAATGAAAAACTGTTTTTT.

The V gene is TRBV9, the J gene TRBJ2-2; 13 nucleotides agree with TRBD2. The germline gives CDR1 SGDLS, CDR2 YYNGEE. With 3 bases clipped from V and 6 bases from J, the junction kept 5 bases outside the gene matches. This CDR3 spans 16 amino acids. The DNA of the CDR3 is TGTGCCAGCAGCGCTCGGACTAGCGGGAGTGCCGGGGAGCTGTTTTTT. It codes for CASSARTSGSAGELFF.

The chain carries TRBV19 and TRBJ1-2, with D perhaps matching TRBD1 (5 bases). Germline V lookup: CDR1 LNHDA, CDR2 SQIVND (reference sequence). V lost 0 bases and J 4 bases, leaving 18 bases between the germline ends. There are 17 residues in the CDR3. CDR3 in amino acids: CASSIDLDPGPSYGYTF. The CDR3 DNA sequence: TGTGCCAGTAGTATAGATTTGGACCCAGGGCCTTCCTATGGCTACACCTTC.

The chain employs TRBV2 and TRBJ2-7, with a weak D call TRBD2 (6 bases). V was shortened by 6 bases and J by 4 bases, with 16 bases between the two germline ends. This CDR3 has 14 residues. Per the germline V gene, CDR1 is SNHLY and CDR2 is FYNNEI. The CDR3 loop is CASSPSVFRYEQYF. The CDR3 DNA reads TGTGCCAGCAGCCCTAGCGTATTCCGGTACGAGCAGTACTTC.

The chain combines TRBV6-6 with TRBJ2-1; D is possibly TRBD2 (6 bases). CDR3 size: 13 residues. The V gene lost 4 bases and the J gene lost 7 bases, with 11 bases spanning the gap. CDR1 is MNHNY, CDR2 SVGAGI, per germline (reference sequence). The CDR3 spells CASSWAAGNEQFF. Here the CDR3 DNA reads TGTGCCAGCAGTTGGGCCGCGGGGAATGAGCAGTTCTTC.

The CDR3 region is CASSPDGGRYGYTF. CDR3 coding DNA: TGTGCCAGCAGCCCCGATGGAGGGAGGTATGGCTACACCTTC. The J gene is TRBJ1-2, the V gene TRBV6-5, with no clear D. Germline CDR1 and CDR2: MNHEY and SVGAGI. V lost 6 bases, J lost 5 bases, and 16 bases lay in between. This CDR3 contains 14 residues.